One sample yielded the 18 T cell receptor beta chains listed below, sequenced in a study of control samples from healthy donors and cancer patients. This table comes from immunoSEQ multiplex PCR, and its TCRdb copy is limited to in-frame clones, with some not included. Counted here are about 89,000 clones, around nine tenths occurring once; the ten biggest clones make up more than 20%. The sample taken for sequencing was blood. Source of these receptors: a man younger than 40 in good health.

The CDR3 bases are TGTGCCAGCAGCTTCGCGGTCGGACAACCGTACTTC. Protein: CASSFAVGQPYF. The gene calls are TRBV5-5 and TRBJ2-7, with D tentatively TRBD1 (5 bases). V lost 2 bases and J lost 12, with 15 bases in between. Germline V gene lookup returns CDR1 SGHKS and CDR2 YYEKEE (reference sequence). This CDR3 spans 12 amino acids. The variable domain in full, with the rest retrieved from reference TRBV5-5 and TRBJ2-7, is DAGVTQSPTHLIKTRGQQVTLRCSPISGHKSVSWYQQVLGQGPQFIFQYYEKEERGRGNFPDRFSARQFPNYSSELNVNALLLGDSALYLCASSFAVGQPYFGPGTRLTVT.

This clone was observed once. The chain joins TRBV29-1 to TRBJ1-1, with D hard to call. The germline V gene encodes CDR1 SQVTM and CDR2 ANQGSEA. V lost 4 bases and J lost 2, with 11 bases in between. This CDR3 has 13 residues. DNA for the CDR3: TGCAGCGTTGCCCTCCTGGATAACACTGAAGCTTTCTTT. Its translation is CSVALLDNTEAFF.

The chain uses TRBV10-1 and TRBJ2-2, with D uncertain. CDR1 and CDR2 from the germline V gene are WNHNN and SYGVQD (reference sequence). V shed 10 bases and J shed 5 bases, with 11 bases lying between them. This CDR3 is built from 12 residues. CDR3 in amino acids: CATGRQTGELFF. The DNA of the CDR3 is TGCGCCACCGGACGCCAGACCGGGGAGCTGTTTTTT.

The chain employs TRBV5-1 and TRBJ1-2; D unclear. Germline V gene data show CDR1 as SGHRS and CDR2 as YFSETQ. The CDR3 has 13 amino acids. V lost 0 bases and J lost 6, with 9 bases in between. The CDR3 loop is CASSLGQAHGYTF. The CDR3 DNA sequence: TGCGCCAGCAGCTTGGGGCAGGCCCATGGCTACACCTTC. The variable domain in full, with the rest retrieved from reference TRBV5-1 and TRBJ1-2, is KAGVTQTPRYLIKTRGQQVTLSCSPISGHRSVSWYQQTPGQGLQFLFEYFSETQRNKGNFPGRFSGRQFSNSRSEMNVSTLELGDSALYLCASSLGQAHGYTFGSGTRLTVV.

The chain employs TRBV7-8 and TRBJ1-5; D is unclear. From germline, CDR1 is SGHVS and CDR2 FQNEAQ. The germline V and J ends were trimmed by 6 bases and 4 bases, with 13 bases remaining between them. This CDR3 region has 14 residues. The CDR3 DNA follows: TGTGCCAGCAGTTACGGACGGAGAAATCAGCCCCAGCATTTT. Its protein is CASSYGRRNQPQHF.

The rearrangement links TRBV7-3 to TRBJ1-1, with 8 bases fitting TRBD1. The CDR3 contains 16 residues. Germline values: CDR1 SGHTA, CDR2 FQGTGA. Germline trimming cut 4 bases from V and 8 bases from J; bases unmatched to any gene: 15. The CDR3 here is CASSSDNNRGTSEAFF. The CDR3 DNA follows: TGTGCCAGCAGCTCCGACAATAACAGGGGGACGAGCGAAGCTTTCTTT.

J is TRBJ2-5 and V is TRBV9, with unresolved D. CDR3 length: 16 amino acids. Deletions cut 0 bases from V and 1 base from J, with 13 bases between. The germline V gene encodes CDR1 SGDLS and CDR2 YYNGEE. Here the CDR3 DNA reads TGTGCCAGCAGCGTAGCTGGCGGCAGTATCCAAGAGACCCAGTACTTC. Translated: CASSVAGGSIQETQYF. The whole variable domain, remainder taken from reference TRBV9 and TRBJ2-5, is DSGVTQTPKHLITATGQRVTLRCSPRSGDLSVYWYQQSLDQGLQFLIQYYNGEERAKGNILERFSAQQFPDLHSELNLSSLELGDSALYFCASSVAGGSIQETQYFGPGTRLLVL.

This clone appeared a few times. This chain connects TRBV27 to TRBJ1-2, with D hard to call. V lost 0 bases and J 4 bases, leaving 9 bases between the germline ends. The germline gives CDR1 MNHEY, CDR2 SMNVEV (reference sequence). The CDR3 has 14 residues. CDR3 DNA sequence: TGTGCCAGCAGTTTATCGTCGGGGATCTATGGCTACACCTTC. Protein sequence: CASSLSSGIYGYTF.

The genes are TRBV30 and TRBJ1-2; D is unclear. V was shortened by 2 bases and J by 4 bases, with 11 bases between the two germline ends. CDR3 size: 13 residues. Germline assignment: CDR1 GTSNPN and CDR2 SVGIG (reference sequence). CDR3 DNA sequence: TGTGCCTGGAGTAATCACTACACCTATGGCTACACCTTC. This sequence encodes CAWSNHYTYGYTF. Drawing the rest from reference TRBV30 and TRBJ1-2, the complete variable domain is SQTIHQWPATLVQPVGSPLSLECTVEGTSNPNLYWYRQAAGRGLQLLFYSVGIGQISSEVPQNLSASRPQDRQFILSSKKLLLSDSGFYLCAWSNHYTYGYTFGSGTRLTVV.

V is TRBV7-9 and J is TRBJ1-6, with D possibly TRBD1 on 5 matching bases. V dropped 2 bases and J dropped 6 bases, with 8 bases sitting between them. The germline CDR1 and CDR2 sequences are SEHNR and FQNEAQ (reference sequence). The CDR3 spans 14 residues. CDR3 sequence reads: CASSLMQGNSPLHF. In nucleotides, the CDR3 is TGTGCCAGCAGCTTAATGCAGGGTAATTCACCCCTCCACTTT.

The chain employs TRBV7-2 and TRBJ1-2; D ambiguous. The CDR3 loop spans 13 amino acids. V was trimmed by 1 base and J by 5 bases, leaving 8 bases between them. Germline CDR1 reads SGHTA; CDR2 reads FQGNSA. The CDR3 region has the DNA TGTGCCAGCAGCTTAGGAAGTGGTTATGGCTACACCTTC. Its protein is CASSLGSGYGYTF.

This chain connects TRBV7-2 to TRBJ2-2, with 7 bases aligning to TRBD2. Germline V gives CDR1 SGHTA, CDR2 FQGNSA. The CDR3 contains 15 residues. With 5 bases clipped from V and 2 bases from J, the junction kept 5 bases outside the gene matches. CDR3 protein: CASSARLANTGELFF. The CDR3 DNA sequence: TGTGCCAGCAGCGCGAGACTAGCTAACACCGGGGAGCTGTTTTTT.

The chain carries TRBV7-3 and TRBJ1-1; the D is unclear. Looked up from germline, CDR1 is SGHTA and CDR2 is FQGTGA. V shed 5 bases and J shed 0 bases, with 10 bases lying between them. The CDR3 length is 14 residues. The CDR3 here is CASSPGAVNTEAFF. The CDR3, as DNA: TGTGCCAGCAGCCCCGGTGCGGTGAACACTGAAGCTTTCTTT.

CDR3 in amino acids: CASKEWAEATDTQYF. Written as DNA, the CDR3 is TGTGCCAGCAAAGAATGGGCAGAGGCCACAGATACGCAGTATTTT. V gene TRBV5-4 combines with J gene TRBJ2-3, with D uncertain. The length of the CDR3 is 15 residues. Trimming pared 6 bases from V and 2 bases from J, leaving 16 bases between. Germline V CDR1 and CDR2: SGHNT, YYREEE (reference sequence).

The chain links TRBV4-1 to TRBJ2-1; D not resolved. CDR1 is MGHRA, CDR2 YSYEKL, per germline. Trimming pared 0 bases from V and 0 bases from J, leaving 6 bases between. The CDR3 runs 15 residues. CDR3 sequence (DNA): TGCGCCAGCAGCCAAGATTCGGACTCCTACAATGAGCAGTTCTTC. Translated, it gives CASSQDSDSYNEQFF.

V is TRBV3-1 (or the pseudogene TRBV3-2) and J is TRBJ1-3; unclear D gene. Trimming shortened V by 3 bases and J by 1 base, and 10 bases separated the two germline ends. This CDR3 has 15 amino acids. Germline-derived CDR1 and CDR2 are LGHDT and YNNKEL (reference sequence). The CDR3 reads CASSHTGKSGNTIYF. The CDR3 bases are TGTGCCAGCAGCCACACGGGGAAGTCTGGAAACACCATATATTTT.

Here the CDR3 reads CSVEGDFRRPPNYGYTF. CDR3 nucleotides: TGCAGCGTTGAGGGTGACTTTCGACGGCCACCTAACTATGGCTACACCTTC. This chain uses TRBV29-1 with TRBJ1-2; D call uncertain. CDR3 length equals 17 residues. Germline-derived CDR1 and CDR2 are SQVTM and ANQGSEA. Trimming pared 3 bases from V and 0 bases from J, leaving 20 bases between.

V usage is TRBV4-1 and J usage is TRBJ1-1; maybe TRBD1 (6 bases). Germline V gives CDR1 MGHRA, CDR2 YSYEKL. This CDR3 has 15 amino acids. V gave up 4 bases and J gave up 4 bases, with 16 bases separating them. Here the CDR3 reads CASSPVPTGSTEAFF. The CDR3 DNA reads TGCGCCAGCAGCCCCGTACCGACAGGCTCCACTGAAGCTTTCTTT.